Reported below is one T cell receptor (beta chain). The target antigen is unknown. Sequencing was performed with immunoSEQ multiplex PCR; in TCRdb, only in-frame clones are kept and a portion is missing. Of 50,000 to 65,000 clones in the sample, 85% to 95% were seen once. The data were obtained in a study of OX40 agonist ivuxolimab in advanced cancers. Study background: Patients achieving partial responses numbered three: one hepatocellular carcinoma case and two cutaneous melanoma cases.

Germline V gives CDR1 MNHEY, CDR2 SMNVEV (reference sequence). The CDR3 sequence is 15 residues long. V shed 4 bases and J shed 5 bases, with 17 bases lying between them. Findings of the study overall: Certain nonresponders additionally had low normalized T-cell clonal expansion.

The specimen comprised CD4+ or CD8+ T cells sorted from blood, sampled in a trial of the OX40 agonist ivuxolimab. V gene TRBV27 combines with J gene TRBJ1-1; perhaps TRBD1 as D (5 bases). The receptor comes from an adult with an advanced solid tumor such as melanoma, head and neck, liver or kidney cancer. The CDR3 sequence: CASSSPLGGSTEAFF. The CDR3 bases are TGTGCCAGCAGTTCACCTTTGGGGGGTAGTACTGAAGCTTTCTTT.